A single sample gave rise to the 20 T cell receptor beta chains below, sequenced in a study of T-cell memory formation after mild COVID-19. TCRdb called the 5' RACE reads again in MiXCR, with one record for every CDR3 protein. The sample yields 350,000 to 450,000 distinct CDR3 sequences, approximately 24% seen once. Input material: PBMCs or a T cell subset sorted from them (not recorded which). These receptors all come from an adult woman who had mild COVID-19 (a few samples of this study predate the infection). Cell type and time point are not known.

The V call is TRBV24-1, the J call TRBJ2-5; 11 positions match TRBD2. CDR1 and CDR2 (germline): KGHDR, SFDVKD. V lost 9 bases, J lost 2 bases, and 7 bases stayed unmatched. The CDR3 extends over 15 amino acids. The CDR3, as DNA: TGTGCCACCCGCCCGGGACTAGCGGAACAAGAGACCCAGTACTTC. Protein: CATRPGLAEQETQYF.

This clonotype was observed a handful of times. The chain has TRBV5-1 and TRBJ1-5; D may be TRBD1 (5 bases). V lost 4 bases and J 0 bases, leaving 14 bases between the germline ends. This CDR3 has 16 residues. Per germline, CDR1 SGHRS and CDR2 YFSETQ. The CDR3 is CASSPSGGGSNQPQHF. In DNA form, the CDR3 reads TGCGCCAGCAGCCCGAGTGGGGGAGGTAGCAATCAGCCCCAGCATTTT.

This sequence joins TRBV5-1 and TRBJ2-2; unclear D gene. The V end lost 4 bases, the J end lost 5 bases, and 15 bases lay between the germline ends. The length of the CDR3 is 15 residues. Germline-derived CDR1 and CDR2 are SGHRS and YFSETQ. The CDR3 sequence: CASSRTPEGTGELFF. The CDR3, as DNA: TGCGCCAGCAGCCGGACGCCGGAAGGGACCGGGGAGCTGTTTTTT.

The chain couples TRBV27 to TRBJ1-2, with D unresolved. This CDR3 comprises 15 residues. V lost 5 bases and J lost 4, with 17 bases in between. Germline CDR1 and CDR2: MNHEY and SMNVEV (reference sequence). The CDR3 is CASSPTRWEGYGYTF. In DNA, the CDR3 is TGTGCCAGCAGTCCCACCCGATGGGAGGGCTATGGCTACACCTTC.

This clonotype was seen just once. Sequence at one end of the junction differs from germline and may be a read error. The chain employs TRBV4-1 and TRBJ1-6, with D possibly TRBD1 on 5 matching bases. The germline V gene encodes CDR1 MGHRA and CDR2 YSYEKL. The CDR3 runs 16 residues. CDR3 bases: TGCGCCAGCAGCCAAGAACGGGACGGATATAATTCACCCATCCACTTT. Residues: CASSQERDGYNSPIHF.

This clonotype turned up a few times. The CDR3 sequence: CASSQGDGDYGYTF. The CDR3, as DNA: TGCGCCAGCAGCCAAGGGGACGGAGACTATGGCTACACCTTC. The V gene is TRBV4-3, the J gene TRBJ1-2; tentatively, D is TRBD1 (5 bases). The CDR3 contains 14 residues. Germline lookup yields CDR1 LGHNA and CDR2 YSLEER. Deletions cut 1 base from V and 3 bases from J, with 9 bases between.

This clonotype appeared a few times. In DNA form, the CDR3 reads TGTGCCAGCAGCTTAAGACCCCGGACCGATACGCAGTATTTT. Its translation: CASSLRPRTDTQYF. J is TRBJ2-3 and V is TRBV7-3; D is unclear. Between the trimmed V and J ends, which lost 1 base and 6 bases, there was a span of 11 bases. The CDR3 is made up of 14 amino acids. Germline lookup yields CDR1 SGHTA and CDR2 FQGTGA.

V usage is TRBV7-9 and J usage is TRBJ1-2; the D is unclear. Trimming took 4 bases from V and 8 from J, leaving 14 bases between them. Germline assignment: CDR1 SEHNR and CDR2 FQNEAQ (reference sequence). The CDR3 extends over 13 amino acids. The CDR3 DNA reads as TGTGCCAGCAGCTCTGGCCCCGGGGTCGGCTACACCTTC. This translates into CASSSGPGVGYTF.

The CDR3 sequence: CASSLLAGGHTGELFF. CDR3 coding DNA: TGTGCCAGCAGTTTACTAGCGGGAGGACACACCGGGGAGCTGTTTTTT. The chain is built from TRBV11-2 and TRBJ2-2, with TRBD2 identical over 12 bases. The CDR3 consists of 16 residues. Germline V CDR1 and CDR2: SGHAT, FQNNGV. Germline trimming cut 6 bases from V and 3 bases from J; bases unmatched to any gene: 5.

The rearrangement links TRBV7-8 to TRBJ2-3; perhaps TRBD2 as D (7 bases). There are 16 residues in the CDR3. V lost 1 base, J lost 3 bases, and 14 bases lay in between. Germline lookup yields CDR1 SGHVS and CDR2 FQNEAQ. CDR3 region: CASSLGPGGLTDTQYF. DNA for the CDR3: TGTGCCAGCAGCTTAGGCCCGGGGGGCTTGACAGATACGCAGTATTTT.

CDR3 region: CATSRESHEQYF. CDR3 coding DNA: TGTGCCACCAGCAGAGAATCACACGAGCAGTACTTC. The chain couples TRBV15 to TRBJ2-7; the D is unclear. V lost 0 bases, J lost 5 bases, and 5 bases lay in between. CDR1 and CDR2 from the germline V gene are LNHNV and YYDKDF (reference sequence). The CDR3 covers 12 residues.

The chain joins TRBV9 to TRBJ1-2; 9 nucleotides match TRBD1. Germline CDR1 reads SGDLS; CDR2 reads YYNGEE. The CDR3 is made up of 14 amino acids. Trimming at V came to 4 bases and at J to 5 bases, leaving 6 bases not matched to a gene. The chain's CDR3 is CASSKPGQGYGYTF. The CDR3 coding sequence is TGTGCCAGCAGCAAACCGGGACAGGGATATGGCTACACCTTC.

This clonotype was seen more than once but under ten times. The genes are TRBV7-2 and TRBJ2-5, with D tentatively TRBD2 (5 bases). Germline V gives CDR1 SGHTA, CDR2 FQGNSA. The CDR3 is 14 amino acids. Trimming stripped 6 bases from V and 2 bases from J, with 13 bases between. The CDR3 DNA follows: TGTGCCAGCAGTGGCGACTACACTCAAGAGACCCAGTACTTC. This encodes CASSGDYTQETQYF.

The table lists this clonotype with a few counts. The V call is TRBV20-1, the J call TRBJ2-3, with 9 bases fitting TRBD2. This CDR3 is built from 14 residues. Per germline, CDR1 DFQATT and CDR2 SNEGSKA (reference sequence). V shed 6 bases and J 6 bases; nucleotides not matched to a gene: 10. CDR3 in amino acids: CSAMLRGGLDTQYF. In DNA form, the CDR3 reads TGCAGTGCCATGCTGCGGGGGGGCTTGGATACGCAGTATTTT.

The CDR3 sequence is CSVGDMEGLAGDEQFF. The CDR3, as DNA: TGCAGCGTTGGGGATATGGAGGGACTAGCGGGAGATGAGCAGTTCTTC. V and J are TRBV29-1 and TRBJ2-1, with 14 bases lining up with TRBD2. V gave up 4 bases and J gave up 8 bases; unmatched junction bases: 10. The CDR3 runs to 16 residues. Germline lookup yields CDR1 SQVTM and CDR2 ANQGSEA.

V gene TRBV21-1 combines with J gene TRBJ2-7; TRBD2 is the table's D call and was not checked against the DNA. TRBV21-1 is given as a pseudogene. The CDR3 is 16 amino acids. The CDR3 coding sequence is TGTGCCAGCAGCAAAGGGGCTAGCGGGCGATCCTACGAGCAGTACTTC. Protein product: CASSKGASGRSYEQYF.

The chain employs TRBV7-8 and TRBJ2-1; D is perhaps TRBD1 or TRBD2 (5 bases each). Trimming removed 2 bases at V and 10 bases at J, with 18 bases between. Looked up from germline, CDR1 is SGHVS and CDR2 is FQNEAQ. CDR3 length equals 15 residues. The CDR3 protein is CASSLSFGAAREQFF. The DNA for the CDR3 is TGTGCCAGCAGCTTAAGTTTCGGGGCAGCGCGAGAGCAGTTCTTC.

V gene TRBV28 combines with J gene TRBJ2-5; no clear D gene. Trimming shortened V by 10 bases and J by 5 bases, and 17 bases separated the two germline ends. This CDR3 contains 13 residues. The germline CDR1 and CDR2 sequences are MDHEN and SYDVKM. The CDR3, as DNA: TGTGCCATCGGGTCCGGGCCGGCGGAGACCCAGTACTTC. Translated, it gives CAIGSGPAETQYF.

This clonotype was counted ten times or more. The J gene is TRBJ1-1, the V gene TRBV28; D is perhaps TRBD1 (5 bases). V was clipped by 5 bases and J by 1 base, with 14 bases between them. Germline CDR1 reads MDHEN; CDR2 reads SYDVKM. The CDR3 length is 15 residues. The CDR3, as DNA: TGTGCCAGCAGTGTGGACATCGCGGGGAACACTGAAGCTTTCTTT. Protein product: CASSVDIAGNTEAFF. The entire variable domain, with the rest obtained from reference TRBV28 and TRBJ1-1, is as follows: DVKVTQSSRYLVKRTGEKVFLECVQDMDHENMFWYRQDPGLGLRLIYFSYDVKMKEKGDIPEGYSVSREKKERFSLILESASTNQTSMYLCASSVDIAGNTEAFFGQGTRLTVV.

The CDR3 loop is CASSDGGTGELFF. CDR3 sequence (DNA): TGTGCCAGCAGCGATGGTGGTACCGGGGAGCTGTTTTTT. The chain is built from TRBV9 and TRBJ2-2, with no clear D. Germline CDR1 SGDLS, CDR2 YYNGEE. The CDR3 length is 13 residues. The V end lost 3 bases, the J end lost 5 bases, and 8 bases lay between the germline ends.